One sample yielded the 16 T cell receptor beta chains listed below, sequenced in a study of early stage breast cancer tumors. Profiling relied on immunoSEQ multiplex PCR, and the TCRdb table lists in-frame clones only, not all of them. The sample carries about 69,000 clones, 80% recorded once. Sample: blood. The receptors shown here come from a person between 35 and 49 years old with breast cancer.

This clone was seen more than once but under ten times. This sequence joins TRBV28 and TRBJ1-2; 9 nucleotides match TRBD1. Trimming removed 8 bases from V and 8 bases from J; junction bases left unmatched: 12. The germline V gene has CDR1 MDHEN and CDR2 SYDVKM. The CDR3 consists of 14 residues. In DNA, the CDR3 is TGTGCCAGCGGACCCGGGACAGGGAAAAAGGGCTACACCTTC. This sequence encodes CASGPGTGKKGYTF.

V gene TRBV30 combines with J gene TRBJ2-3, with 7 nucleotides matching TRBD2. CDR1 GTSNPN and CDR2 SVGIG come from the germline V gene (reference sequence). The CDR3 length is 15 residues. V lost 0 bases, J lost 6 bases, and 9 bases stayed unmatched. The CDR3 DNA follows: TGTGCCTGGAGTGTGAGTGGGAGGGCCACCGATACGCAGTATTTT. Translation gives CAWSVSGRATDTQYF.

V usage is TRBV19 and J usage is TRBJ1-1; D perhaps matches TRBD1 (6 bases). V dropped 0 bases and J dropped 3 bases, with 14 bases sitting between them. The length of the CDR3 is 16 residues. CDR1 is LNHDA and CDR2 is SQIVND in the germline V gene (reference sequence). CDR3 sequence (DNA): TGTGCCAGTAGTATAGATCGAGGGGGGCGAGACACTGAAGCTTTCTTT. Protein sequence: CASSIDRGGRDTEAFF.

This clone was seen only once. V usage is TRBV15 and J usage is TRBJ1-4; the D is unclear. This CDR3 region has 15 residues. V was cut by 0 bases and J by 5 bases, with 10 bases left in between. Germline CDR1 is LNHNV and CDR2 is YYDKDF (reference sequence). The CDR3 nucleotides read TGTGCCACCAGCAGAGACTCCGGCTACAATGAAAAACTGTTTTTT. Its translation is CATSRDSGYNEKLFF.

This chain uses TRBV11-2 with TRBJ1-1; 7 nucleotides match TRBD1. This CDR3 has 15 amino acids. Germline CDR1 and CDR2: SGHAT and FQNNGV. The trim removed 4 bases at V and 2 bases at J, leaving 7 bases unmatched. The CDR3 sequence is CASSYSNRGNTEAFF. The CDR3, as DNA: TGTGCCAGCAGCTACTCAAACAGGGGAAACACTGAAGCTTTCTTT.

The count of this clone is one. V is TRBV28 and J is TRBJ1-4; no clear D. Trimming left V 3 bases short and J 8 bases short, with 19 bases between. There are 16 residues in the CDR3. In germline, CDR1 is MDHEN, CDR2 SYDVKM. The CDR3 DNA follows: TGTGCCAGCAGTTTCCCCGGTGGAGGGATTGGCGAAAAACTGTTTTTT. It translates to CASSFPGGGIGEKLFF.

This chain uses TRBV10-3 with TRBJ2-1; D perhaps matches TRBD2 (5 bases). The CDR3 totals 12 residues. Trimming left V 9 bases short and J 6 bases short, with 12 bases between. The germline gives CDR1 ENHRY, CDR2 SYGVKD. The CDR3 reads CAMGSLGNEQFF. The CDR3 bases are TGTGCCATGGGGAGTCTTGGCAATGAGCAGTTCTTC.

This clone was counted once. The chain has TRBV4-1 and TRBJ2-2; D uncertain. CDR3 length: 13 amino acids. In germline, CDR1 is MGHRA, CDR2 YSYEKL. Trimming pared 4 bases from V and 1 base from J, leaving 4 bases between. In DNA form, the CDR3 reads TGCGCCAGCAGCCCGCAGAACACCGGGGAGCTGTTTTTT. It is translated as CASSPQNTGELFF.

The chain uses TRBV6-6 and TRBJ2-7; TRBD1 matches 8 bases. Germline values: CDR1 MNHNY, CDR2 SVGAGI (reference sequence). V lost 2 bases and J lost 6; bases outside the gene matches: 9. CDR3 length: 15 residues. CDR3 loop: CASSYGTVQGVEQYF. The CDR3 DNA is TGTGCCAGCAGTTACGGCACAGTACAGGGGGTCGAGCAGTACTTC.

The V gene is TRBV5-6, the J gene TRBJ2-3; no clear D. Germline CDR1 is SGHDT and CDR2 is YYEEEE. V was clipped by 2 bases and J by 4 bases, with 5 bases between them. The CDR3 extends over 12 amino acids. The DNA for the CDR3 is TGTGCCAGCAGCTTCGAGGCAGATACGCAGTATTTT. Protein sequence: CASSFEADTQYF. Full variable domain (rest looked up from reference TRBV5-6 and TRBJ2-3): DAGVTQSPTHLIKTRGQQVTLRCSPKSGHDTVSWYQQALGQGPQFIFQYYEEEERQRGNFPDRFSGHQFPNYSSELNVNALLLGDSALYLCASSFEADTQYFGPGTRLTVL.

The chain has TRBV9 and TRBJ2-2, with 8 positions matching TRBD1. Looked up from germline, CDR1 is SGDLS and CDR2 is YYNGEE. This CDR3 has 15 residues. J gave up 1 base and V 3 bases, and 2 bases lay outside the gene matches. CDR3 in amino acids: CASSEDRVNTGELFF. The DNA for the CDR3 is TGTGCCAGCAGCGAGGACAGGGTGAACACCGGGGAGCTGTTTTTT.

V gene TRBV5-3 combines with J gene TRBJ1-1; 7 bases align to TRBD1. TRBV5-3 is annotated as an ORF whose role is uncertain. The CDR3 covers 14 residues. J lost 9 bases, V lost 5 bases, and 13 bases had no gene match. CDR3 region: CARRPGQLFPQAFF. CDR3 DNA: TGTGCCAGAAGACCGGGACAGCTCTTCCCACAAGCTTTCTTT.

J is TRBJ2-1 and V is TRBV5-8; 7 nucleotides match TRBD2. Trimming cost V 5 bases and J 3 bases; bases outside gene matches: 5. The CDR3 consists of 14 residues. The germline V gene encodes CDR1 SGHTS and CDR2 YDEGEE. The CDR3 region has the DNA TGTGCCAGCAGACAAACTAGCGACTACAATGAGCAGTTCTTC. Translation gives CASRQTSDYNEQFF.

This chain uses TRBV28 with TRBJ1-5; 7 bases are shared with TRBD1. The ends lost 5 bases at V and 3 bases at J; junction bases unmatched: 7. Per the germline V gene, CDR1 is MDHEN and CDR2 is SYDVKM. This CDR3 is 15 amino acids long. For the CDR3, the DNA is TGTGCCAGCAGTGGAAGGGACAGCATCAATCAGCCCCAGCATTTT. Amino acids: CASSGRDSINQPQHF.

The rearrangement joins TRBV4-1 to TRBJ2-5; D possibly corresponds to TRBD2 (6 bases). From germline, CDR1 is MGHRA and CDR2 YSYEKL. Deletions cut 0 bases from V and 10 bases from J, with 9 bases between. There are 12 residues in the CDR3. This CDR3 reads CASSQDQGGQYF. CDR3 DNA: TGCGCCAGCAGCCAAGATCAGGGAGGCCAGTACTTC.

This clone occurred once. The genes are TRBV7-6 and TRBJ2-2; D could derive from TRBD1 or TRBD2 (5 bases each). This CDR3 comprises 16 residues. Germline V CDR1 and CDR2: SGHVS, FNYEAQ. The V end was cut by 3 bases, the J end by 0 bases, with 11 bases between. In DNA form, the CDR3 reads TGTGCCAGCAGCTTGGGGGACGGACCGAACACCGGGGAGCTGTTTTTT. As protein: CASSLGDGPNTGELFF.